This TCR beta chain was identified in a study of tumor-infiltrating lymphocytes in primary liver carcinoma. On the study more broadly: Men and women, 30 to 69 years of age, made up the patients.

Germline V gene data show CDR1 as SGHTA and CDR2 as FQGTGA. The CDR3 sequence is 14 residues long. Study-wide results and caveats: Compared with blood, tumor repertoires held significantly more in their top 250 clones. Lower overlap was observed for tumor-adjacent and tumor-blood pairs relative to tumor region pairs.

Total RNA amounting to about 520 ng was the source from which TCR beta cDNA was made with a constant-region primer. Three nested multiplex PCR rounds, a slightly modified ARM-PCR, produced the libraries for TCR beta. The opening two PCR rounds, around 9 cycles each, paired TRBV1-TRBV30 forward primers with a C-beta reverse primer. TCRdb ran MiXCR on the multiplex PCR reads and lists one entry per CDR3 protein. The profile shows some 51,000 distinct CDR3 sequences, about 68% of them singletons. The source material, about 20-30 mg of unsorted bulk tissue, was used to co-extract RNA and DNA. Over 75% of the cells were viable tumor cells in every tumor sample. Details on this clonotype: Antigen unknown. The junction departs from the called germline gene at one end, perhaps through a read error.

Sample: liver tumor tissue from sampling region 3. Regarding subset: tumor region T3, left-lateral pole. This clonotype originated in a man between 40 and 49 years old with primary liver carcinoma and hepatitis B virus infection. V usage is TRBV7-3 and J usage is TRBJ2-3; D is undetermined. For the CDR3, the DNA is TGTGCCTGCAGCTTAGACGGGAGCACAGATACGCAGTATTTT. Protein sequence: CACSLDGSTDTQYF.